This TCR beta chain was sequenced during a study of T cells in Graves' hyperthyroidism and ophthalmopathy. Findings and limits, study-wide: Most thyroid clonotypes that were expanded above 0.001 also turned up in blood.

In germline, CDR1 is LGHDT, CDR2 YNNKEL (reference sequence). Trimming left V 3 bases short and J 4 bases short, with 18 bases between. The length of the CDR3 is 16 residues. A few counts support this clonotype. Its antigen remains unidentified. The investigators amplified TCR beta CDR3 regions from RNA transcripts. Carried out on the TCR CDR3, a first-round RT-PCR used the HTBI primer set. MiXCR was run by TCRdb on the multiplex PCR reads, yielding one entry per CDR3 protein. The sample carries around 350,000 distinct CDR3 sequences, roughly 25% recorded once. The study enrolled patients aged 18 to 65 with newly diagnosed hyperthyroidism of under 2 months' duration. It was 8 to 10 ml of fresh peripheral blood that supplied the PBMCs.

This TCR was sampled from a man aged 50 to 59 with Graves' hyperthyroidism. The specimen sequenced was blood. V gene TRBV3-1 combines with J gene TRBJ2-5; D perhaps matches TRBD2 (6 bases). CDR3 sequence (DNA): TGTGCCAGCAGCCATCCGGCGACTAGACTCATAGAGACCCAGTACTTC. Protein sequence: CASSHPATRLIETQYF.